Listed below are T cell receptor beta chains from one sample, sequenced in a study of tumor-infiltrating lymphocytes in oesophageal squamous cell carcinoma. In TCRdb, the PCR reads were re-called with MiXCR into one record per CDR3 protein. The sample includes about 12,000 distinct CDR3 sequences, roughly 55% seen only once; the top ten take about 35%. Sample: esophageal tumor tissue. These receptors were obtained from a female donor with esophageal squamous cell carcinoma. Both conserved end residues are part of each CDR3. The order of the fields is V gene, clone size, J gene, D gene, CDR3 DNA, CDR3 protein. A D gene is named only where the DNA matches it firmly. A clone size is listed for some rows: how often the clone was seen (once, few, many), or a class if it is expanded.

TRBV7-6	NA	TRBJ2-7	NA	TGTGCCAGCAGCTTCGGAACAGGGAGGGTCAGCGAGCAGTACTTC	CASSFGTGRVSEQYF
TRBV9	many	TRBJ1-2	NA	TGTGCCAGCAGCGTAGACAGCAACTATGGCTACACCTTC	CASSVDSNYGYTF
TRBV5-1	few	TRBJ2-7	NA	TGCGCCAGCAGCTTGGCCGGATTGACCTACAATGAGCAGTACTTC	CASSLAGLTYNEQYF
TRBV7-2	medium-sized	TRBJ2-7	NA	TGTGCCAGCCGTGTGCGGGAGAGGGGGGAGCAGTACTTC	CASRVRERGEQYF
TRBV7-3	NA	TRBJ2-7	TRBD2	TGTGCCAGCAGCGTCACTAGCGGGCGTTACGAGCAGTACTTC	CASSVTSGRYEQYF
TRBV4-2	NA	TRBJ2-5	NA	TGTGCCAGCAGCCGGGACCCCCAGGCGGAGACCCAGTACTTC	CASSRDPQAETQYF
TRBV7-3	NA	TRBJ2-3	NA	TGTGCCAGCAGCTTAATGGGGCACCCAGATACGCAGTATTTT	CASSLMGHPDTQYF
TRBV7-2	few	TRBJ2-3	TRBD2	TGTGCCAGCAGCTTAATAGCGGGGGGCAGCACAGATACGCAGTATTTT	CASSLIAGGSTDTQYF
TRBV5-1	NA	TRBJ2-1	NA	TGCGCCAGCAGCATGACGAGGGACTCCTACAATGAGCAGTTCTTC	CASSMTRDSYNEQFF
TRBV6-1	NA	TRBJ1-1	TRBD1	TGTGCCAGCAGTTACGAGTACAGGGGGAACACTGAAGCTTTCTTT	CASSYEYRGNTEAFF
TRBV12-3/TRBV12-4	NA	TRBJ1-4	NA	TGTGCCAGCAGATCGGGACGTACTAATGAAAAACTGTTTTTT	CASRSGRTNEKLFF
TRBV19	many	TRBJ2-3	NA	TGTGCCAGTAGGGGACCCCTGCTATATTTT	CASRGPLLYF
TRBV7-8	few	TRBJ2-7	TRBD1	TGTGCCAGCAGCTTAGAAGCCTTGGACAGGGGTTACGAGCAGTACTTC	CASSLEALDRGYEQYF
TRBV7-8	many	TRBJ2-7	TRBD1	TGTGCCAGCAGTTCGGACAGGGACGGTGAGCAGTACTTC	CASSSDRDGEQYF
TRBV7-4	NA	TRBJ2-5	NA	TGTGCCAGCAGCTCAGTGGGCGAGACCCAGTACTTC	CASSSVGETQYF
TRBV10-2	medium-sized	TRBJ2-2	TRBD1	TGCGCCAGCAGCACAGGGGCAGCCGGGGAGCTGTTTTTT	CASSTGAAGELFF
TRBV7-3	NA	TRBJ2-7	NA	TGTGCCAGCAGCTTAGGTCCGTACTTC	CASSLGPYF
TRBV27	NA	TRBJ2-6	NA	TGTGCCAGCAGTTTAGAATGGGGCCAGGGGTATCTTTCTGGGGCCAACGTCCTGACTTTC	CASSLEWGQGYLSGANVLTF
TRBV6-1	large	TRBJ2-5	TRBD1	TGTGCCAGCAGCAAATTTCGACAGGGGGCCGGGGCGGAGACCCAGTACTTC	CASSKFRQGAGAETQYF
TRBV12-5	many	TRBJ1-1	NA	TGTGCTAGTGGTCCCCCGGGACTCCTTCAGGAGGCCTCTGAAGCTTTCTTT	CASGPPGLLQEASEAFF
TRBV20-1	NA	TRBJ2-1	TRBD2	TGCAGTGCCGGGGGGGGACTAGCGGGAAGTAATGAGCAGTTCTTC	CSAGGGLAGSNEQFF
TRBV7-8	NA	TRBJ2-5	NA	TGTGCCAGCAGCTCGTATCGGGACCTCGGAATACAGACCCAGTACTTC	CASSSYRDLGIQTQYF
TRBV7-1	few	TRBJ2-3	NA	TGTGCCAGCACGCCATCCGGGACTCCCACAGATACGCAGTATTTT	CASTPSGTPTDTQYF
TRBV5-3	NA	TRBJ2-1	TRBD2	TGTGCCAGCAGCTTCCTACTAGCGGGAGGTAGGGGTGAGCAGTTCTTC	CASSFLLAGGRGEQFF
TRBV7-9	once	TRBJ1-2	NA	TGTGCCAGCAGCCCGGACGTTAACTATGGCTACACCTTC	CASSPDVNYGYTF
TRBV7-3	large	TRBJ2-7	NA	TGTGCCAGCAGCTTAACCCGCACCTACGAGCAGTACTTC	CASSLTRTYEQYF
TRBV10-1	NA	TRBJ2-5	NA	TGCGCCAGCAGTGAGAGTGGGGATACGCAGTACTTC	CASSESGDTQYF
TRBV28	NA	TRBJ2-5	TRBD1	TGTGCCAGCAGTCTGACAGGGTTAGAGACCCAGTACTTC	CASSLTGLETQYF
TRBV7-3	NA	TRBJ2-7	TRBD1	TGTGCCAGCAGCTTAATGTCGGGACAGGGACCAGCCTACGAGCAGTACTTC	CASSLMSGQGPAYEQYF
TRBV12-3/TRBV12-4	NA	TRBJ2-7	TRBD2	TGTGCCAGCAGTTTGGGACTAGCGGACTCCTACGAGCAGTACTTC	CASSLGLADSYEQYF
TRBV11-2	NA	TRBJ2-7	NA	TGTGCCAGCAGCTTAGAACCGTCAATGTTCGGGCAGTACTTC	CASSLEPSMFGQYF
TRBV7-2	NA	TRBJ2-7	NA	TGTGCCAGCAGCTTAGCGAGTGCTAGCGTGGCCTACGAGCAGTACTTC	CASSLASASVAYEQYF
TRBV18	NA	TRBJ2-7	NA	TGTGCCAGCTCACCGGGTCGCACCTACGAGCAGTACTTC	CASSPGRTYEQYF
TRBV2	many	TRBJ2-5	TRBD2	TGTGCCAGCAGGAGGACTAGCGGGGGGGCCATAGAGACCCAGTACTTC	CASRRTSGGAIETQYF